The clone carrying this T cell receptor (beta chain) was counted a few times. What it binds is not known. These data are taken from a study of CD8 T cells in ankylosing spondylitis. Study findings and constraints: A motif of 7 to 9 highly homologous TCR beta variants was seen as apparently characteristic of ankylosing spondylitis blood. Certain motif variants had earlier appeared in reactive arthritis synovial fluid and blood. Matched ankylosing spondylitis synovial fluid reportedly contained a significantly enriched population of disease-linked clones.

V lost 7 bases and J 3 bases, leaving 10 bases between the germline ends. The CDR3 is 13 residues long. The germline CDR1 and CDR2 sequences are LNHDA and SQIVND (reference sequence). As the method for making TCR beta libraries, quantitative 5'-RACE with molecular barcodes was used. A single record per CDR3 protein comes from TCRdb applying MiXCR to the 5' RACE reads. The sample lists about 420,000 distinct CDR3 sequences; approximately 20% were seen once. The clonotype comes from a male donor with ankylosing spondylitis. The rearrangement uses TRBV19 and TRBJ1-5, with D uncertain. Material: blood, either unsorted or a sorted T cell fraction (not recorded which). CDR3 DNA sequence: TGTGCCAGTACATGGCAGATCAATCAGCCCCAGCATTTT. Residues: CASTWQINQPQHF.